This T cell receptor (beta chain) was sequenced during a study of CD8+CD57+ T cells in acquired aplastic anemia. General study results and limits: Any difference that existed in CD8+ Simpson's diversity between patients and controls was not significant. Around 27 was the count of CD8+ CDR3 sequences that patients shared with controls.

This CDR3 is built from 12 residues. The V and J ends lost 1 base and 8 bases respectively, with 11 bases between them. Germline assignment: CDR1 DFQATT and CDR2 SNEGSKA (reference sequence). TCR beta VDJ and CDR3 profiles were obtained from a genomic DNA template. Each CDR3 protein gets one entry after TCRdb re-called the reads with MiXCR. The data contain 160,000 or so distinct CDR3 sequences, over 40% of them singletons. Previously, flow cytometry had revealed CD8+CD57+ cell expansion in the patients chosen for sequencing. With no exception, the patients had severe acquired aplastic anemia. Blood was sampled before the patients had received any therapy. In this sample, this clonotype turned up many times. Its target is unknown.

This chain joins TRBV20-1 and TRBJ1-2; D remains ambiguous. The sequencing input was sorted CD4+, CD8+, or CD8+CD57+ T cells (not recorded which) from PBMCs. This TCR derives from a human donor with aplastic anemia. The CDR3 DNA follows: TGCAGTGCTAGAGCCCTGCCAGTCGGCTACACCTTC. This codes for CSARALPVGYTF.